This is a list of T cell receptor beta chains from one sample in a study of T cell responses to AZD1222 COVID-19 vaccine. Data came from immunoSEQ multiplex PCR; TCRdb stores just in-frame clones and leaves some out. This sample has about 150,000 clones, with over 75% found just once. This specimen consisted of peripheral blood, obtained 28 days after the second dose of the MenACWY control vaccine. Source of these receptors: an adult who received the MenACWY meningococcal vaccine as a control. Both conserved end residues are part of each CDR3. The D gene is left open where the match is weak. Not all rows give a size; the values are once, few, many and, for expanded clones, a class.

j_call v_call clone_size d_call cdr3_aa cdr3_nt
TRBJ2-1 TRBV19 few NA CATGPSVSYNEQFF TGTGCCACAGGACCTAGCGTATCCTACAATGAGCAGTTCTTC
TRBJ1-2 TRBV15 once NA CATSRDFADYGYTF TGTGCCACCAGCAGAGATTTCGCGGACTATGGCTACACCTTC
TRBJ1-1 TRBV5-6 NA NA CASSLGQATMNTEAFF TGTGCCAGCAGCTTGGGACAGGCCACAATGAACACTGAAGCTTTCTTT
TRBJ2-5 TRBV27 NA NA CASSRYGGETQYF TGTGCCAGCAGCCGCTACGGGGGAGAGACCCAGTACTTC
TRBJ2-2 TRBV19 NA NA CASSITPQLGTGELFF TGTGCCAGTAGTATAACCCCACAGCTAGGCACCGGGGAGCTGTTTTTT
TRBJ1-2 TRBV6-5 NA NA CASSYSQQYYGYTF TGTGCCAGCAGTTACTCCCAACAGTATTATGGCTACACCTTC
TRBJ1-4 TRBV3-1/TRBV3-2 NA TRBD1 CASSPGQTTNEKLFF TGTGCCAGCAGCCCGGGACAGACAACTAATGAAAAACTGTTTTTT
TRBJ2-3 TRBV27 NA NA CASSFFPRGDTQYF TGTGCCAGCAGCTTCTTCCCCCGGGGGGATACGCAGTATTTT
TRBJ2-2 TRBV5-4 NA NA CASSRRAQTNTGELFF TGTGCCAGCAGCCGGCGAGCCCAGACGAACACCGGGGAGCTGTTTTTT
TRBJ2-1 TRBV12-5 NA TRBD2 CASGLALRGLAGSTNEQFF TGTGCTAGTGGTTTGGCCCTACGTGGACTAGCGGGGTCCACCAATGAGCAGTTCTTC
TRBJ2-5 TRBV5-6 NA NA CASSLGYRVRDQETQYF TGTGCCAGCAGCTTGGGTTACAGGGTCAGGGATCAAGAGACCCAGTACTTC
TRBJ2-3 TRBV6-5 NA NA CASSLAGKSSDTQYF TGTGCCAGCAGTTTGGCAGGGAAGAGTTCAGATACGCAGTATTTT
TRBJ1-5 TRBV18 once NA CASSPGTRNQPQHF TGTGCCAGCTCACCAGGTACAAGGAATCAGCCCCAGCATTTT
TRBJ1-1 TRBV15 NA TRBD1 CATSRVRGLNLNTEAFF TGTGCCACCAGCAGAGTCAGGGGGCTAAATCTGAACACTGAAGCTTTCTTT
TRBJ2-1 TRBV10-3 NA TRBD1 CAISEVGTAYNEQFF TGTGCCATCAGTGAGGTGGGGACAGCCTACAATGAGCAGTTCTTC
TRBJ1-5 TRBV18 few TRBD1 CASSLGTGDRAQHF TGTGCCAGCTCACTGGGGACAGGGGATCGGGCCCAGCATTTT
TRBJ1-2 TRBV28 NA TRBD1 CASFSGQKTVYGYTF TGTGCCAGCTTTTCGGGACAGAAGACAGTCTATGGCTACACCTTC
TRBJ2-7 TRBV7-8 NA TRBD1 CASSSSTGAYEQYF TGTGCCAGCAGCTCGTCGACAGGGGCCTACGAGCAGTACTTC
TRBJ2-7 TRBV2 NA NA CASNTEPQQYF TGTGCCAGCAACACTGAGCCTCAGCAGTACTTC
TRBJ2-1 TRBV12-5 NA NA CASGVLGIEQFF TGTGCTAGTGGGGTACTAGGAATCGAGCAGTTCTTC